This T cell receptor beta chain was sequenced for a study of CD8+ T cells in alopecia areata. Study details: Treated individuals took tofacitinib by mouth, 5 to 10 mg twice daily. General study points: Scalp data also include sequences from resident alphabeta T cells of normal skin.

Extraction and reverse transcription of RNA yielded cDNA as the sequencing template. Clones were sequenced by immunoSEQ multiplex PCR, and TCRdb holds only the in-frame ones, with some missing. Of 130,000 to 150,000 clones in the sample, approximately 50% were seen once. T lymphocytes (CD4+ and CD8+) were sorted from PBMCs. In the case of this clone: As yet, its antigen is unknown.

The CDR3 sequence is 13 residues long. V shed 4 bases and J 6 bases; nucleotides not matched to a gene: 6. Germline-derived CDR1 and CDR2 are SQVTM and ANQGSEA. Sequencing used CD4+ T cells sorted from blood, obtained at week 0. This receptor was identified in a human donor with alopecia areata. The rearrangement links TRBV29-1 to TRBJ2-3, with 8 bases matching TRBD2. This CDR3 is CSVASGSGDTQYF. The CDR3 DNA reads as TGCAGCGTTGCCAGCGGGAGTGGGGATACGCAGTATTTT.